The source of this TCR beta chain is a study of T cells in Graves' hyperthyroidism and ophthalmopathy. Across the whole study: Before treatment of any kind, peripheral blood was taken at initial diagnosis. Whole-study results and caveats: Also found in blood were most expanded thyroid clonotypes above 0.001.

From RNA transcripts, TCR beta CDR3 regions were amplified. TCR CDR3 underwent first-round RT-PCR with the HTBI primer set. In TCRdb, the multiplex PCR reads were re-called with MiXCR into one record per CDR3 protein. The table includes around 200,000 distinct CDR3 sequences, 15% to 20% detected once. The CDR3 is made up of 14 amino acids. Germline CDR1 and CDR2: MNHEY and SVGEGT. Trimming shortened V by 2 bases and J by 0 bases, and 7 bases separated the two germline ends. A word on this clonotype: Its antigen is not known.

Patients aged 18 to 65 had newly diagnosed hyperthyroidism lasting under 2 months. The PBMCs studied were ones that came from about 10 ml fresh peripheral blood. Sequencing used blood. J is TRBJ2-5 and V is TRBV6-2 or TRBV6-3, with D uncertain. This receptor was identified in a man aged 40-55 years with Graves' hyperthyroidism. DNA of the CDR3: TGTGCCAGCAGTTACGTAAGCTACCAAGAGACCCAGTACTTC. It specifies CASSYVSYQETQYF.